A single sample is the source of the 7 T cell receptor beta chains below, sequenced in a study of control samples from healthy donors and cancer patients. Here immunoSEQ multiplex PCR was the method, and the copy in TCRdb shows in-frame clones only, minus some. Of roughly 92,000 clones listed, less than 90% are singletons. Specimen: blood. The receptors were sampled from an older woman in good health.

The V and J genes are TRBV29-1 and TRBJ1-1; D gene unclear. Looked up from germline, CDR1 is SQVTM and CDR2 is ANQGSEA. V was cut by 5 bases and J by 1 base, with 5 bases left in between. The length of the CDR3 is 11 residues. CDR3 coding DNA: TGCAGCGTTCATGGGAACACTGAAGCTTTCTTT. Its protein product is CSVHGNTEAFF.

The chain is built from TRBV9 and TRBJ2-5, with 7 positions matching TRBD2. Losses at the gene ends were 0 bases for V and 4 bases for J; bases not matched to a gene: 6. This CDR3 is 15 amino acids long. Germline V gives CDR1 SGDLS, CDR2 YYNGEE. DNA for the CDR3: TGTGCCAGCAGCGTAGCGGGGGGTAGGGGAGAGACCCAGTACTTC. It encodes CASSVAGGRGETQYF.

A single count supports this clone. The chain combines TRBV7-9 with TRBJ2-7, with D perhaps TRBD2 (6 bases). The CDR3 is 13 residues long. Deletions cut 2 bases from V and 7 bases from J, with 12 bases between. Germline CDR1 SEHNR, CDR2 FQNEAQ (reference sequence). As DNA, the CDR3 is TGTGCCAGCAGCTTAAGTGGGGCGGGGGAGCAGTACTTC. Amino acid sequence: CASSLSGAGEQYF.

V usage is TRBV30 and J usage is TRBJ1-3; possible D gene TRBD1, 5 bases. Germline loops: CDR1 GTSNPN, CDR2 SVGIG (reference sequence). The CDR3 contains 19 residues. Between the trimmed V and J ends, which lost 0 bases and 0 bases, there was a span of 21 bases. This chain's CDR3 is CAWSVRTPSGSASGNTIYF. As DNA, the CDR3 is TGTGCCTGGAGTGTACGGACTCCATCAGGGTCAGCCTCTGGAAACACCATATATTTT.

The chain is built from TRBV27 and TRBJ2-7; D call uncertain. V shed 4 bases and J shed 4 bases, with 5 bases lying between them. This CDR3 is 11 amino acids long. Germline lookup yields CDR1 MNHEY and CDR2 SMNVEV (reference sequence). The CDR3 loop is CASSSIYEQYF. The CDR3 nucleotides read TGTGCCAGCAGTTCAATATACGAGCAGTACTTC.

This clone was counted between two and nine times. This chain uses TRBV3-1 (or the pseudogene TRBV3-2) with TRBJ1-2, with unresolved D. The CDR3 contains 14 residues. The V gene's germline CDR1 is LGHDT and CDR2 YNNKEL (reference sequence). V lost 1 base and J 6 bases, leaving 12 bases between the germline ends. The CDR3 DNA follows: TGTGCCAGCAGCCAAGGGGCTAGGGATCATGGCTACACCTTC. Translated: CASSQGARDHGYTF.

The chain has TRBV5-6 and TRBJ2-7; 7 bases match TRBD2. Germline V gene lookup returns CDR1 SGHDT and CDR2 YYEEEE. With 6 bases clipped from V and 0 bases from J, the junction kept 9 bases outside the gene matches. CDR3 length: 15 residues. The CDR3 sequence is CASTSWGGGSYEQYF. The CDR3 coding sequence is TGTGCCAGCACCTCCTGGGGCGGGGGCTCCTACGAGCAGTACTTC.